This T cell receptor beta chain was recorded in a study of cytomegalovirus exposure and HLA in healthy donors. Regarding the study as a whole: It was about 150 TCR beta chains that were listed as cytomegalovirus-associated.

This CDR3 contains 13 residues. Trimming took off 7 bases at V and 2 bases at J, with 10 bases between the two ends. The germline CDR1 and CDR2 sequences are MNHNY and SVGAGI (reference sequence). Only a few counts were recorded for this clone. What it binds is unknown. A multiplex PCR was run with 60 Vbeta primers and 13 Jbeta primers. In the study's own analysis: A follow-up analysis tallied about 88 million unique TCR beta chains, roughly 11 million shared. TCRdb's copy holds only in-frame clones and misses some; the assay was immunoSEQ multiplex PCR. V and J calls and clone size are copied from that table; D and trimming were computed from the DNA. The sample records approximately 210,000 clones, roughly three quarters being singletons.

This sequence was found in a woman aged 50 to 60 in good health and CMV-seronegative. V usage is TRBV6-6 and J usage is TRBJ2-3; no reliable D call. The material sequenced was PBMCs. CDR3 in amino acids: CASTQDSTDTQYF. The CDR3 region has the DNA TGTGCCAGCACCCAAGACTCCACAGATACGCAGTATTTT.